This TCR beta chain was documented in a study of blood T cell repertoires in COVID-19. Study information: Donors in the United States, Italy and Spain gave samples during acute or convalescent COVID-19. In each case, the material was cDNA or gDNA derived from T cells, B-cell-depleted T cells, or PBMCs.

The CDR3 loop spans 16 amino acids. V shed 3 bases and J 2 bases; nucleotides not matched to a gene: 3. Germline values: CDR1 KGHSH, CDR2 LQKENI. Authors' data handling: Reference gene primer amplification gave estimated nucleated cell counts. Assay used: immunoSEQ multiplex PCR; TCRdb lists only in-frame clones, some missing. The V and J calls and clone size come from that table; D and trimming were worked out from the DNA. The sample carries some 200,000 clones, under 90% recorded once. This sequence joins TRBV18 and TRBJ1-3; 11 bases line up with TRBD1. This receptor was identified in a man older than 75 with acute or convalescent COVID-19. Sequencing was carried out using peripheral blood. CDR3 amino acids: CASSPPGQGAGNTIYF. The CDR3 coding sequence is TGTGCCAGCTCACCCCCGGGACAGGGGGCTGGAAACACCATATATTTT.